One and the same sample provided the 3 T cell receptor beta chains below, sequenced in a study of blood T cell repertoires in COVID-19. Sequenced by immunoSEQ multiplex PCR; TCRdb stores in-frame clones only, minus some. This repertoire shows about 320,000 clones, over 70% found once; its top ten account for approximately 1.1%. The material sequenced was peripheral blood. These receptors were obtained from a woman in her 50s with acute or convalescent COVID-19.

J is TRBJ2-3 and V is TRBV7-7; 9 bases align to TRBD2. With 5 bases clipped from V and 0 bases from J, the junction kept 6 bases outside the gene matches. The germline V gene has CDR1 SSHAT and CDR2 FNYEAQ (reference sequence). The CDR3 has 16 residues. Here the CDR3 reads CASSPGLARSTDTQYF. The DNA for the CDR3 is TGTGCCAGCAGCCCCGGACTAGCGCGGAGCACAGATACGCAGTATTTT.

In its sample, this clone was seen a few times. The V call is TRBV7-2, the J call TRBJ2-3; TRBD2 matches at 9 bases. Germline V gene data show CDR1 as SGHTA and CDR2 as FQGNSA. The CDR3 has 15 amino acids. The V segment lost 1 base and the J segment 4 bases; nucleotides outside the gene matches: 3. DNA for the CDR3: TGTGCCAGCAGCTTAGTAGCGGGAGTGGCAGATACGCAGTATTTT. Its protein is CASSLVAGVADTQYF. Complete variable domain (other parts from reference TRBV7-2 and TRBJ2-3): GAGVSQSPSNKVTEKGKDVELRCDPISGHTALYWYRQSLGQGLEFLIYFQGNSAPDKSGLPSDRFSAERTGGSVSTLTIQRTQQEDSAVYLCASSLVAGVADTQYFGPGTRLTVL.

This chain uses TRBV11-2 with TRBJ1-1; no reliable D call. The germline gives CDR1 SGHAT, CDR2 FQNNGV. The CDR3 contains 12 residues. Trimming removed 7 bases from V and 6 bases from J, with 12 bases in between. The CDR3 DNA sequence: TGTGCCAGCACTGGGCGAGACGCTGAAGCTTTCTTT. Translated: CASTGRDAEAFF.